This T cell receptor (beta chain) appears in the sequencing data of a study of glioma-infiltrating T cells after dendritic cell vaccination. Germline V lookup: CDR1 ENHRY, CDR2 SYGVKD. This CDR3 is 13 amino acids long. The V gene lost 10 bases and the J gene lost 4 bases, with 16 bases spanning the gap. Stated time point: after dendritic cell vaccination, including at tumor progression/relapse. Before vaccination, two weeks after the third vaccination, and at progression, PBMC were collected. Method: immunoSEQ multiplex PCR; TCRdb's copy keeps in-frame clones and lacks some. The table has around 87,000 clones, about four fifths seen once.

Source: blood, taken after dendritic cell vaccination. The clonotype comes from a human donor with glioblastoma. V usage is TRBV10-3 and J usage is TRBJ1-2, with a possible D match to TRBD1 (6 bases). This chain's CDR3 is CATIQGAGYGYTF. In DNA form, the CDR3 reads TGTGCCACCATACAGGGCGCAGGCTATGGCTACACCTTC.